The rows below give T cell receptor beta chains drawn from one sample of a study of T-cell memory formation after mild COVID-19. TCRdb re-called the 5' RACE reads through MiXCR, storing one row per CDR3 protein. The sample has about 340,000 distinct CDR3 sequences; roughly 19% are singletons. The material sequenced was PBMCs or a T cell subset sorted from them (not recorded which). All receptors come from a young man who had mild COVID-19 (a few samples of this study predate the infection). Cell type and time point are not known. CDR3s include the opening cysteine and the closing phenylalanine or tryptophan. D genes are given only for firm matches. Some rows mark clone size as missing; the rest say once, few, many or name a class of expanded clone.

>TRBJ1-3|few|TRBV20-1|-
TGCAGTGCCCCCGGACAGTTATCTGGAAACACCATATATTTT
CSAPGQLSGNTIYF
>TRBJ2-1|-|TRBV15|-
TGTGCCACCAGCGGGGGGATTCGGAATGAGCAGTTCTTC
CATSGGIRNEQFF
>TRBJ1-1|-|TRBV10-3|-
TGTGCCATCAGTGTCAGGGGCGAAACTGAAGCTTTCTTT
CAISVRGETEAFF
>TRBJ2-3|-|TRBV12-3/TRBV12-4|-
TGTGCCAGCAGTTTACTTACGTACACAGATACGCAGTATTTT
CASSLLTYTDTQYF
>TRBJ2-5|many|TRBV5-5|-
TGTGCCAGCGCTCCGGGGACCTCCCAAGAGACCCAGTACTTC
CASAPGTSQETQYF
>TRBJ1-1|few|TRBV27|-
TGTGCCAGTCGTCCAGGGCTTGACGGCTACACTGAAGCTTTCTTT
CASRPGLDGYTEAFF
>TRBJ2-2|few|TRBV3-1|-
TGTGCCAGCAGCCCGTCGGCCTTCGGATTCACCGGGGAGCTGTTTTTT
CASSPSAFGFTGELFF
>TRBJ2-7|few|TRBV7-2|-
TGTGCCAGCAGCACCAGTCGAGGGGAGCAGTACTTC
CASSTSRGEQYF
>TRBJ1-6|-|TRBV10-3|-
TGTGCCATCGGCACTCAAGAGGGACCCCTCCACTTT
CAIGTQEGPLHF
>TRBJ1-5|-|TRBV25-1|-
TGTGCCAGCAGTGAATCAAACAGGGCAATCGACAATCAGCCCCAGCATTTT
CASSESNRAIDNQPQHF